In its sample, the clone carrying this T cell receptor (beta chain) was seen a few times. The data derive from a study of identical twins. CDR1 is KGHDR, CDR2 SFDVKD, per germline. The CDR3 spans 16 residues. V lost 4 bases and J lost 10; bases outside the gene matches: 15. Addition of a universal primer site occurred through template switching, and cDNA carried unique molecular identifiers. MiXCR was run by TCRdb on the 5' RACE reads, yielding one entry per CDR3 protein. The sample has roughly 720,000 distinct CDR3 sequences, about 20% seen once; the top ten hold around 14%. The sample was also linked to a second study, of T cells expressing NK-cell markers. That study adds: HCMV seropositivity characterized seven of the eight sequenced donors, and seronegativity one. Sorting was limited to alpha-beta TCR-expressing T cells with an anti-gamma-delta TCR antibody in several experiments.

This sequence was found in a woman aged 18-29 years in good health. The specimen was PBMCs. V usage is TRBV24-1 and J usage is TRBJ2-1; 7 bases fit TRBD1. The CDR3 DNA is TGTGCCACCAGTGACCGTAAGATGACAGGGAGTGGGGAGCAGTTCTTC. This encodes CATSDRKMTGSGEQFF.